These T cell receptor beta chains were read from a single sample in a study of memory CD4+ T cells and cytomegalovirus serostatus. Only in-frame clones appear in the TCRdb table, and some are missing; sequencing was by immunoSEQ multiplex PCR. The table records some 87,000 clones, 80% of them present only once. Material for sequencing was memory CD4+ T cells from blood. The receptors stem from an adult in good health and CMV-seropositive. Each CDR3 is given with its conserved first and last residue. Fields, in order: V gene, clone size, D gene, J gene, CDR3 DNA, CDR3 protein. D genes are given only for firm matches. Rows may omit the clone size; those that give it use once, few, many or a size class.

V gene: TRBV5-8
clone size: NA
D gene: TRBD1
J gene: TRBJ1-5
CDR3 DNA: TGTGCCAGCAGCTTGTTTAAAGGGACAGGGGAGGGTCAGCCCCAGCATTTT
CDR3 protein: CASSLFKGTGEGQPQHF

V gene: TRBV7-9
clone size: NA
D gene: NA
J gene: TRBJ1-2
CDR3 DNA: TGTGCCAGCAGCTTACAGGGGCTCTCATATGGCTACACCTTC
CDR3 protein: CASSLQGLSYGYTF

V gene: TRBV6-1
clone size: NA
D gene: TRBD1
J gene: TRBJ1-2
CDR3 DNA: TGTGCCAGCAGTGATCCAGGGGGCGGGAGCTATGGCTACACCTTC
CDR3 protein: CASSDPGGGSYGYTF

V gene: TRBV5-1
clone size: NA
D gene: NA
J gene: TRBJ2-1
CDR3 DNA: TGCGCCAGCAGCTTGGTGCTAGCTGCCAATGAGCAGTTCTTC
CDR3 protein: CASSLVLAANEQFF

V gene: TRBV28
clone size: NA
D gene: TRBD1
J gene: TRBJ1-2
CDR3 DNA: TGTGCCAGTGATACAGGGGAGGTCTGTGGCTACACCTTC
CDR3 protein: CASDTGEVCGYTF

V gene: TRBV5-4
clone size: NA
D gene: NA
J gene: TRBJ1-2
CDR3 DNA: TGTGCCAGCAGCCCTATCACAGGGAACTATGGCTACACCTTC
CDR3 protein: CASSPITGNYGYTF

V gene: TRBV6-5
clone size: NA
D gene: TRBD1
J gene: TRBJ2-3
CDR3 DNA: TGTGCCAGCAAAACAGGGGGCACAGATACGCAGTATTTT
CDR3 protein: CASKTGGTDTQYF

V gene: TRBV5-1
clone size: few
D gene: TRBD2
J gene: TRBJ2-3
CDR3 DNA: TGCGCCAGCAGCTTGGGGAGCGGGAGACTTGAAGGTACGCAGTATTTT
CDR3 protein: CASSLGSGRLEGTQYF

V gene: TRBV7-9
clone size: NA
D gene: NA
J gene: TRBJ1-3
CDR3 DNA: TGTGCCAGCAGTCGTGACGGCTCTGGAAACACCATATATTTT
CDR3 protein: CASSRDGSGNTIYF

V gene: TRBV6-1
clone size: NA
D gene: TRBD2
J gene: TRBJ2-7
CDR3 DNA: TGTGCCAGCAGTGAAGTGGGTAGCGGGACTACGGAGCAGTACTTC
CDR3 protein: CASSEVGSGTTEQYF

V gene: TRBV29-1
clone size: NA
D gene: TRBD1
J gene: TRBJ1-4
CDR3 DNA: TGCAGCGTTGAAGTAGGGCAGGGGGCGGGTGAAAAACTGTTTTTT
CDR3 protein: CSVEVGQGAGEKLFF

V gene: TRBV6-6
clone size: NA
D gene: NA
J gene: TRBJ1-5
CDR3 DNA: TGTGCCAGCAGCACTAAGGTTAGCAATCAGCCCCAGCATTTT
CDR3 protein: CASSTKVSNQPQHF

V gene: TRBV29-1
clone size: NA
D gene: NA
J gene: TRBJ1-1
CDR3 DNA: TGCAGCGGCCGGAGTCCCACTAACACTGAAGCTTTCTTT
CDR3 protein: CSGRSPTNTEAFF

V gene: TRBV5-1
clone size: NA
D gene: NA
J gene: TRBJ1-2
CDR3 DNA: TGCGCCAGCAGCTTGTCGGGGGGGCTCAGCTATGGCTACACCTTC
CDR3 protein: CASSLSGGLSYGYTF

V gene: TRBV15
clone size: once
D gene: TRBD2
J gene: TRBJ2-5
CDR3 DNA: TGTGCCACCAGCAGAGGGGAGGGCACGCAAGAGACCCAGTACTTC
CDR3 protein: CATSRGEGTQETQYF

V gene: TRBV9
clone size: NA
D gene: NA
J gene: TRBJ2-5
CDR3 DNA: TGTGCCAGCAGCGTAGCTGGCGGGGCAGGGGGTCAAGAGACCCAGTACTTC
CDR3 protein: CASSVAGGAGGQETQYF

V gene: TRBV2
clone size: once
D gene: NA
J gene: TRBJ1-1
CDR3 DNA: TGTGCCAGCAGGCTCGGGAGCAGCATGAACACTGAAGCTTTCTTT
CDR3 protein: CASRLGSSMNTEAFF

V gene: TRBV7-6
clone size: NA
D gene: NA
J gene: TRBJ1-3
CDR3 DNA: TGTGCCAGCAGCTTGGACTCTGGAAACACCATATATTTT
CDR3 protein: CASSLDSGNTIYF

V gene: TRBV5-6
clone size: NA
D gene: NA
J gene: TRBJ1-4
CDR3 DNA: TGTGCCAGCAGCTGGTCCCCCCAGGGAGGACTGGACGAACTGTTTTTT
CDR3 protein: CASSWSPQGGLDELFF

V gene: TRBV10-3
clone size: once
D gene: NA
J gene: TRBJ2-5
CDR3 DNA: TGTGCCATCAGTGAGTCTAAAGGTACAGCCCAAGAGACCCAGTACTTC
CDR3 protein: CAISESKGTAQETQYF

V gene: TRBV5-6
clone size: NA
D gene: TRBD2
J gene: TRBJ2-1
CDR3 DNA: TGTGCCAGCAGACCTGGGAGGCTAGCGGGACACAATGAGCAGTTCTTC
CDR3 protein: CASRPGRLAGHNEQFF

V gene: TRBV5-5
clone size: NA
D gene: NA
J gene: TRBJ1-5
CDR3 DNA: TGTGCCAGCAGCTTGGGGTTGTTGATAGGGGAATATAGCAATCAGCCCCAGCATTTT
CDR3 protein: CASSLGLLIGEYSNQPQHF

V gene: TRBV5-6
clone size: NA
D gene: TRBD2
J gene: TRBJ2-5
CDR3 DNA: TGTGCCAGCAGCTTCTGGTTCCGGCTAGCGGGAGGAGGGCGAGAGACCCAGTACTTC
CDR3 protein: CASSFWFRLAGGGRETQYF

V gene: TRBV18
clone size: NA
D gene: NA
J gene: TRBJ2-7
CDR3 DNA: TGTGCCAGCTCACCATCGGGAACCTACGAGCAGTACTTC
CDR3 protein: CASSPSGTYEQYF

V gene: TRBV27
clone size: NA
D gene: TRBD1
J gene: TRBJ2-3
CDR3 DNA: TGTGCCAGCAGTCCTCTCGGGACAGCTAGCACAGATACGCAGTATTTT
CDR3 protein: CASSPLGTASTDTQYF

V gene: TRBV7-3
clone size: NA
D gene: TRBD1
J gene: TRBJ2-3
CDR3 DNA: TGTGCCAGCAGCCCGGGACAGGGACGCACAGATACGCAGTATTTT
CDR3 protein: CASSPGQGRTDTQYF

V gene: TRBV11-1
clone size: NA
D gene: NA
J gene: TRBJ2-3
CDR3 DNA: TGTGCCAGCAGCCCGGACGCAGGGAGAGGTACGCAGTATTTT
CDR3 protein: CASSPDAGRGTQYF

V gene: TRBV7-2
clone size: once
D gene: NA
J gene: TRBJ1-1
CDR3 DNA: TGTGCCAGCAGCTGGACCCTTAACACTGAAGCTTTCTTT
CDR3 protein: CASSWTLNTEAFF

V gene: TRBV18
clone size: NA
D gene: NA
J gene: TRBJ1-1
CDR3 DNA: TGTGCCAGCTCACCAGAGGCCGGGAATGAAGCTTTCTTT
CDR3 protein: CASSPEAGNEAFF

V gene: TRBV7-9
clone size: NA
D gene: NA
J gene: TRBJ2-2
CDR3 DNA: TGTGCCAGCAGCCGTGGTAGCGGGAACACCGGGGAGCTGTTTTTT
CDR3 protein: CASSRGSGNTGELFF

V gene: TRBV15
clone size: NA
D gene: TRBD2
J gene: TRBJ2-3
CDR3 DNA: TGTGCCACCAGCAGAGCACCGGGACTAGATTTGGATACGCAGTATTTT
CDR3 protein: CATSRAPGLDLDTQYF

V gene: TRBV10-3
clone size: NA
D gene: TRBD2
J gene: TRBJ2-2
CDR3 DNA: TGTGCCATCAGCGCAGGGACTAGCGCGAACACCGGGGAGCTGTTTTTT
CDR3 protein: CAISAGTSANTGELFF

V gene: TRBV29-1
clone size: NA
D gene: NA
J gene: TRBJ1-4
CDR3 DNA: TGCAGCGTTTCAGAGGTGGACGAAAAACTGTTTTTT
CDR3 protein: CSVSEVDEKLFF

V gene: TRBV18
clone size: NA
D gene: NA
J gene: TRBJ1-4
CDR3 DNA: TGTGCCAGCTCCCCCGGGACGGATGAAAAACTGTTTTTT
CDR3 protein: CASSPGTDEKLFF

V gene: TRBV28
clone size: NA
D gene: NA
J gene: TRBJ2-1
CDR3 DNA: TGTGCCAGCAGTCGATTATGGACTTTTTCCCACTCCTACAATGAGCAGTTCTTC
CDR3 protein: CASSRLWTFSHSYNEQFF

V gene: TRBV6-5
clone size: NA
D gene: NA
J gene: TRBJ1-5
CDR3 DNA: TGTGCCAGCAGTTACACCAGGGATCAGCCCCAGCATTTT
CDR3 protein: CASSYTRDQPQHF

V gene: TRBV10-3
clone size: NA
D gene: NA
J gene: TRBJ2-7
CDR3 DNA: TGTGCCATCAGTGTGACAGGCGAGCAGTACTTC
CDR3 protein: CAISVTGEQYF

V gene: TRBV5-1
clone size: NA
D gene: NA
J gene: TRBJ1-4
CDR3 DNA: TGCGCCAGCAAGCTGGATTTGGGAGGGGAAAAACTGTTTTTT
CDR3 protein: CASKLDLGGEKLFF

V gene: TRBV4-2
clone size: NA
D gene: NA
J gene: TRBJ1-1
CDR3 DNA: TGTGCCAGCAGCCAAGAGCCGGCTATGAACACTGAAGCTTTCTTT
CDR3 protein: CASSQEPAMNTEAFF

V gene: TRBV28
clone size: NA
D gene: NA
J gene: TRBJ1-5
CDR3 DNA: TGTGCCAGCAGTTGGACCAAGAATCAGCCCCAGCATTTT
CDR3 protein: CASSWTKNQPQHF

V gene: TRBV6-5
clone size: once
D gene: NA
J gene: TRBJ2-5
CDR3 DNA: TGTGCCAGCAGTTCAGGGAGGATTAGGGTAGATACCCAGTACTTC
CDR3 protein: CASSSGRIRVDTQYF